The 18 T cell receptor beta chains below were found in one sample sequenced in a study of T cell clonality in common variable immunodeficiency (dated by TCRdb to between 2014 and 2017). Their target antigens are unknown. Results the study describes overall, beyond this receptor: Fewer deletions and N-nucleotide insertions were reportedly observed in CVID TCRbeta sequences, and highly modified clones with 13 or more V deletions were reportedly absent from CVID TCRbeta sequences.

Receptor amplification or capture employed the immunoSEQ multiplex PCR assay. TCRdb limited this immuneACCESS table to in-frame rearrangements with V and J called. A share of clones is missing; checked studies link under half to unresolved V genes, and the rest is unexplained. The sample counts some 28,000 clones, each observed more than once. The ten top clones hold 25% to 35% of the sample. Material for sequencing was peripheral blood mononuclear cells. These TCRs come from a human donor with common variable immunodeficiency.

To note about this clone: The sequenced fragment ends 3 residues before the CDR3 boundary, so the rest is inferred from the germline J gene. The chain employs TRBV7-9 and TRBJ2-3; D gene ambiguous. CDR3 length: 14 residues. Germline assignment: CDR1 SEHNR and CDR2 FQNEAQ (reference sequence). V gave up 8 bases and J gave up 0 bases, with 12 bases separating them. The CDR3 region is CASGWRSSTDTQYF. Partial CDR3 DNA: TGTGCCAGCGGCTGGCGGTCTAGCACAGATACG.

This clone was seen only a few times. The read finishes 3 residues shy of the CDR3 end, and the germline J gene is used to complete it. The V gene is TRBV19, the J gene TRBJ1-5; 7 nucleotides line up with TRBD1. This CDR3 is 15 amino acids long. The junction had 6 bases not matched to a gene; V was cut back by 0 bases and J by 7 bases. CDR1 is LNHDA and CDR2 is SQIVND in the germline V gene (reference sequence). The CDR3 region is CASSIDPGGHQPQHF. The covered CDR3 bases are TGTGCCAGTAGTATAGATCCAGGGGGGCACCAGCCC.

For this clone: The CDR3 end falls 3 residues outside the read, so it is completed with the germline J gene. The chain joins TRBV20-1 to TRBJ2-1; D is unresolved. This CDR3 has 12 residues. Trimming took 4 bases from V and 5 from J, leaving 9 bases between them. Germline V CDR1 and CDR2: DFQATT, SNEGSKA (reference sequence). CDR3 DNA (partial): TGCAGTGCTAAAGACCTAAACAATGAG. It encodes CSAKDLNNE. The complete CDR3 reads CSAKDLNNEQFF.

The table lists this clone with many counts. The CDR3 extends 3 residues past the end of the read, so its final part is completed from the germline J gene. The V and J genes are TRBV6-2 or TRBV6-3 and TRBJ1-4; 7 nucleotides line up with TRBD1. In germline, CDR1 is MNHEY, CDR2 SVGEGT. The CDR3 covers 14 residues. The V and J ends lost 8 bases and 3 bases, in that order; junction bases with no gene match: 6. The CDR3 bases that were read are TGTGCCAGCGGGGACAGCCTTCCTAATGAAAAA. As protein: CASGDSLPNEK. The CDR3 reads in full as CASGDSLPNEKLFF.

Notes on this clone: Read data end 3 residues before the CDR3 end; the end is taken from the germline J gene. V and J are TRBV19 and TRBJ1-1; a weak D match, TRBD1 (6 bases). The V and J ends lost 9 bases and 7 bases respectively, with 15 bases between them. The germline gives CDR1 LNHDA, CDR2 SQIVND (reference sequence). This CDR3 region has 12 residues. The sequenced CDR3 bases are TGTGCCAGCCGAGGGGGGGGTCATGAA. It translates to CASRGGGHE. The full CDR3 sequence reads CASRGGGHEAFF.

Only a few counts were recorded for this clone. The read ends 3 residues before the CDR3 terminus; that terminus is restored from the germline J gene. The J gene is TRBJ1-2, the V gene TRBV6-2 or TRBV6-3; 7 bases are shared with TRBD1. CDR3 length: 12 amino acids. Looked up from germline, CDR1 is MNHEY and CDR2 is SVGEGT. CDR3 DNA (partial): TGTGCCAGCAGTTTATACAGGGGCGGC. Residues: CASSLYRGG. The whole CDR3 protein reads CASSLYRGGYTF.

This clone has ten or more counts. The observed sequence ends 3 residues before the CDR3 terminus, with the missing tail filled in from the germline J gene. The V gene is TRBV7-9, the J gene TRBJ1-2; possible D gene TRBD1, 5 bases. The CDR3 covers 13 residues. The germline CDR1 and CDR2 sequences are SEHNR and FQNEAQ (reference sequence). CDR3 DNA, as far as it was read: TGTGCCAGCAGCTTGAGGAGGGGTCAGGGC. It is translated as CASSLRRGQG. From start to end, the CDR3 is CASSLRRGQGYTF.

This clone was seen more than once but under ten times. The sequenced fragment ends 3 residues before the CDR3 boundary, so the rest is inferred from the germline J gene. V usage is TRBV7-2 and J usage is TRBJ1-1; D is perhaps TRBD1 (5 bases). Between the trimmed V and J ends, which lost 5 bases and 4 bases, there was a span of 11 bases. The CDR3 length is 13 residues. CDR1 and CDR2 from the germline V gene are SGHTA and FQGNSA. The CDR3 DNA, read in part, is TGTGCCAGCAGCACCCAGGGTAGCACTGAA. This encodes CASSTQGSTE. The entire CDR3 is CASSTQGSTEAFF.

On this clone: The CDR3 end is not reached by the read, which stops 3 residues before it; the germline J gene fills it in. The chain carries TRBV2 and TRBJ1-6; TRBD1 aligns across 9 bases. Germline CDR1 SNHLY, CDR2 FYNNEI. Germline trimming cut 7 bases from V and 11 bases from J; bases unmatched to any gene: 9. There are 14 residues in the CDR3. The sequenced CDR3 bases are TGTGCCAGCACTAGGGACAGGGAGACGGCACCC. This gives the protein CASTRDRETAP. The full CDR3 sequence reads CASTRDRETAPLHF.

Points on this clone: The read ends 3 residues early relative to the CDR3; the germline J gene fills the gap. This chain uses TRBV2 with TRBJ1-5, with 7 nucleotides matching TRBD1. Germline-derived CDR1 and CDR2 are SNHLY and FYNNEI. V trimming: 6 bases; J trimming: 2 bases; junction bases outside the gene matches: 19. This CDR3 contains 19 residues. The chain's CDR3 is CASRGWRGREGFGNQPQHF. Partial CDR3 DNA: TGTGCCAGCAGAGGCTGGAGGGGGCGCGAAGGGTTTGGCAATCAGCCC.

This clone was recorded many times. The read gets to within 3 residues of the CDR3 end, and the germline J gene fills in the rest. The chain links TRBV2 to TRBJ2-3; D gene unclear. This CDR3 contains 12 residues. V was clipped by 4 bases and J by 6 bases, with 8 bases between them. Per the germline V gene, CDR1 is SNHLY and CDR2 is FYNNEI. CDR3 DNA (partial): TGTGCCAGCAGTGTACTCGTCGATACG. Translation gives CASSVLVDT. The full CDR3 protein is CASSVLVDTQYF.

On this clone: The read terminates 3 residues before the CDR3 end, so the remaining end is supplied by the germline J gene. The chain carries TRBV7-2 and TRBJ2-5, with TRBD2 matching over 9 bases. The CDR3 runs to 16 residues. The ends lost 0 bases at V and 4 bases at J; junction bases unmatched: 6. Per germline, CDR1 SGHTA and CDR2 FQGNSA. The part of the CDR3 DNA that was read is TGTGCCAGCAGCTTAGCCAGCGGGGGGAAGGGAGAGACC. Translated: CASSLASGGKGET. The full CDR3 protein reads CASSLASGGKGETQYF.

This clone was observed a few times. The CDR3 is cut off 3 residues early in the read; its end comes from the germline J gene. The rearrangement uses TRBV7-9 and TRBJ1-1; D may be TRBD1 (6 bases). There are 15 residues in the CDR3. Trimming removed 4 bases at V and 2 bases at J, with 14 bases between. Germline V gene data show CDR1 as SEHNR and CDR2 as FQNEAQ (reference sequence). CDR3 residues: CASSWAGTHNTEAFF. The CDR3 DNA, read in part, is TGTGCCAGCAGCTGGGCCGGGACACACAACACTGAA.

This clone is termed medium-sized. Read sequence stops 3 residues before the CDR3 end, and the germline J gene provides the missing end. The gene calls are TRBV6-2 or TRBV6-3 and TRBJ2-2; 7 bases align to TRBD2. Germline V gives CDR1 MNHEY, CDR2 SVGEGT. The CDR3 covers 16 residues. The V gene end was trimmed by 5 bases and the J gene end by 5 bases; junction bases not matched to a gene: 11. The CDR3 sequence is CASSLLTSVQTGELFF. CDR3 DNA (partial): TGTGCCAGCAGTCTTCTCACTAGCGTTCAAACCGGGGAG.

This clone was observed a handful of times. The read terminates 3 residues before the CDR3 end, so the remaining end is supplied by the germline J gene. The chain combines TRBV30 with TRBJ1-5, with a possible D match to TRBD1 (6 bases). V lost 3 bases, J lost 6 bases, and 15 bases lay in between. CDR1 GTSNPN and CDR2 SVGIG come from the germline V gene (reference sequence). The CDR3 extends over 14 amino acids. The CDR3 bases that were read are TGTGCCTGGAGACAGGGTGGATCTACTCAGCCC. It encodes CAWRQGGSTQP. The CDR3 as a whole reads CAWRQGGSTQPQHF.

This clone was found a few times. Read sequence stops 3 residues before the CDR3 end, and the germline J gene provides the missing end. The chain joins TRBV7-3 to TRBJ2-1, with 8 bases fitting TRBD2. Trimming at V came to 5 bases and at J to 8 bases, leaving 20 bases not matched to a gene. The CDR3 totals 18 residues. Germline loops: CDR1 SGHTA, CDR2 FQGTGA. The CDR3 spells CASSPGRTSGPSKDEQFF. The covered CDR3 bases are TGTGCCAGCAGCCCGGGGAGAACTAGCGGCCCTAGTAAGGATGAG. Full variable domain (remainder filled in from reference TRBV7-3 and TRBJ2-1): GAGVSQTPSNKVTEKGKYVELRCDPISGHTALYWYRQSLGQGPEFLIYFQGTGAADDSGLPNDRFFAVRPEGSVSTLKIQRTERGDSAVYLCASSPGRTSGPSKDEQFFGPGTRLTVL.

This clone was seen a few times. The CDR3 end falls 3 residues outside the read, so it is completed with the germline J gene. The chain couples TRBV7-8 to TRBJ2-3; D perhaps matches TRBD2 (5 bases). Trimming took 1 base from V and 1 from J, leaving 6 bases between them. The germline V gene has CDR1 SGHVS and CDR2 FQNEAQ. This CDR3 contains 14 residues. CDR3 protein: CASSLGGRTDTQYF. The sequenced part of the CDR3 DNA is TGTGCCAGCAGCTTAGGAGGGCGCACAGATACG. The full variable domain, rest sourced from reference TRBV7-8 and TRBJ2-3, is GAGVSQSPRYKVAKRGQDVALRCDPISGHVSLFWYQQALGQGPEFLTYFQNEAQLDKSGLPSDRFFAERPEGSVSTLKIQRTQQEDSAVYLCASSLGGRTDTQYFGPGTRLTVL.

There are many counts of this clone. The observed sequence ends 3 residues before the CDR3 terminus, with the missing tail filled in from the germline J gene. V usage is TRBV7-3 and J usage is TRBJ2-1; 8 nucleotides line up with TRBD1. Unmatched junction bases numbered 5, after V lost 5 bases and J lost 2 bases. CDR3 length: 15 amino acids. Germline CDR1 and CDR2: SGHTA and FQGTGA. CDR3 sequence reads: CASSVDRGAYNEQFF. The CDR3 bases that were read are TGTGCCAGCAGCGTCGACAGGGGAGCCTACAATGAG.